This T cell receptor (beta chain) came from a study of persistence of HIV-infected CD4 T cells. Study-wide findings and caveats: TCR oligoclonality correlated with proviral oligoclonality in the same sorted populations.

Of note for this clone: Antigen specificity is unknown.

The immunoSEQ assay was version 4, run in survey mode. The repertoire was sequenced with immunoSEQ multiplex PCR; TCRdb's copy has only in-frame clones and lacks some. The sample carries 30,000 to 35,000 clones, roughly 80% recorded once. The stimulus was an HIV-1 Gag 15-mer peptide pool, around 1.1 ug/peptide/mL. CD40L-negative CD69-negative CD45RO-high memory CD4+ T cells were sorted as populations depleted of antigen-responding cells. CD4+ T cell counts exceeded 400 cells/uL; CMV serology was positive. CD8+ T cells were removed from PBMCs prior to stimulation. This CDR3 has 16 residues. Germline V gene sequence: CDR1 SGHTA, CDR2 FQGNSA. V dropped 4 bases and J dropped 0; count of bases not matched to a gene: 6.

The sample was CD4+ T cells sorted from PBMCs after approximately 19-hour stimulation, taken from a patient who received antiretroviral therapy. The clonotype was recovered from an adult woman with HIV who was CMV-seropositive. The V gene is TRBV7-2, the J gene TRBJ1-3, with 7 bases lining up with TRBD1. The CDR3 sequence: CASSYGQARSGNTIYF. The DNA for the CDR3 is TGTGCCAGCAGCTATGGACAGGCGCGCTCTGGAAACACCATATATTTT.